These 24 T cell receptor beta chains were all obtained from the same sample, sequenced in a study of blood T cell repertoires in COVID-19. Using immunoSEQ multiplex PCR, the repertoire was profiled, and TCRdb retains in-frame clones only, with some absent. Of under 250,000 clones in the sample, about 82% are singletons; the top ten hold 9.1%. Sequenced material: PBMCs or T cells enriched from blood (not recorded which). These receptors all stem from a woman aged 50 to 65 with acute COVID-19.

This rearrangement joins TRBV7-3 to TRBJ1-1, with a possible D match to TRBD1 (6 bases). The germline V and J ends were trimmed by 5 bases and 5 bases, with 15 bases remaining between them. CDR1 and CDR2 (germline): SGHTA, FQGTGA. The CDR3 contains 14 residues. In DNA, the CDR3 is TGTGCCAGCAGCGAACAGGGCGTGATAACTGAAGCTTTCTTT. Translating gives CASSEQGVITEAFF.

This rearrangement joins TRBV30 to TRBJ2-7; 9 nucleotides agree with TRBD1. The J segment lost 4 bases and the V segment lost 1 base, leaving 5 bases of the junction unmatched. CDR1 is GTSNPN, CDR2 SVGIG, per germline (reference sequence). The CDR3 is made up of 14 amino acids. CDR3 sequence (DNA): TGTGCCTGGAGTGCCGGGACAGGGTCTTACGAGCAGTACTTC. It encodes CAWSAGTGSYEQYF.

V gene TRBV5-1 combines with J gene TRBJ2-5; 7 positions match TRBD2. Trimming cost V 5 bases and J 2 bases; bases outside gene matches: 6. The CDR3 covers 14 residues. Germline CDR1 and CDR2: SGHRS and YFSETQ. The CDR3 here is CASSQGLGQETQYF. DNA for the CDR3: TGCGCCAGCAGTCAAGGACTAGGTCAAGAGACCCAGTACTTC.

The chain links TRBV7-3 to TRBJ2-1; 8 bases line up with TRBD1. CDR3 length equals 16 residues. CDR1 is SGHTA and CDR2 is FQGTGA in the germline V gene. V was clipped by 4 bases and J by 0 bases; unmatched bases: 5. CDR3 residues: CASSSTGVNSYNEQFF. The CDR3 nucleotides are TGTGCCAGCAGCTCGACAGGGGTAAACTCCTACAATGAGCAGTTCTTC.

J is TRBJ2-3 and V is TRBV7-9, with 11 nucleotides matching TRBD2. Germline V gene lookup returns CDR1 SEHNR and CDR2 FQNEAQ (reference sequence). The CDR3 has 15 residues. V was pared by 3 bases and J by 1 base, with 0 bases of the junction left unmatched. CDR3 amino acids: CASSLGLAGTDTQYF. The CDR3 nucleotides are TGTGCCAGCAGCTTGGGACTAGCGGGCACAGATACGCAGTATTTT.

V is TRBV11-3 and J is TRBJ1-1; TRBD1 is a possible D gene (6 bases). There are 14 residues in the CDR3. Trimming cost V 5 bases and J 0 bases, with 10 bases left between them. Germline V gene data show CDR1 as SGHNT and CDR2 as YENEEA. CDR3 sequence (DNA): TGTGCCAGCAGCCAAGGGGGGGTGAACACTGAAGCTTTCTTT. Its protein is CASSQGGVNTEAFF.

The J gene is TRBJ1-5, the V gene TRBV25-1, with a weak D call TRBD1 (5 bases). In germline, CDR1 is MGHDK, CDR2 SYGVNS. The CDR3 covers 15 residues. The ends were cut back, 3 bases at V and 3 bases at J, with 12 bases in the middle. As DNA, the CDR3 is TGTGCCAGCAGTGATGCCGGACAAATCAATCAGCCCCAGCATTTT. Translated: CASSDAGQINQPQHF.

The chain uses TRBV7-2 and TRBJ1-1, with 7 positions matching TRBD1. The length of the CDR3 is 15 residues. Losses at the gene ends were 1 base for V and 4 bases for J; bases not matched to a gene: 6. Germline V lookup: CDR1 SGHTA, CDR2 FQGNSA. The CDR3, as DNA: TGTGCCAGCAGCTTAGATGACAGGGCGATCACTGAAGCTTTCTTT. Translated, it gives CASSLDDRAITEAFF.

A note on this clone: Because it lacks the conserved phenylalanine or tryptophan at the end, this CDR3 is likely a read error. No DNA is shown, since the ends of the CDR3 on it are uncertain; the CDR3 is the one TCRdb lists. The chain has TRBV10-1 and TRBJ2-3; TRBD1 is the table's D call and was not checked against the DNA. The CDR3 extends over 13 residues, inclusive of both ends. Germline V gene sequence: CDR1 WNHNN, CDR2 SYGVQD (reference sequence). CDR3 sequence: CASASTGDTDRDP.

In its sample, this clone was seen once. The chain links TRBV6-2 or TRBV6-3 to TRBJ2-3; D is perhaps TRBD1 (5 bases). The V end was cut by 5 bases, the J end by 3 bases, with 9 bases between. CDR1 and CDR2 (germline): MNHEY, SVGEGT. This CDR3 has 13 residues. CDR3 amino acids: CASSGATTDTQYF. The DNA of the CDR3 is TGTGCCAGCAGTGGGGCTACGACAGATACGCAGTATTTT.

V usage is TRBV6-5 and J usage is TRBJ2-2; D is ambiguous. Germline V lookup: CDR1 MNHEY, CDR2 SVGAGI. This CDR3 is 13 amino acids long. V lost 7 bases, J lost 1 base, and 7 bases lay in between. This chain's CDR3 is CASILRNTGELFF. As DNA, the CDR3 is TGTGCCAGCATCCTGAGGAACACCGGGGAGCTGTTTTTT.

The chain employs TRBV13 and TRBJ2-1; 13 bases fit TRBD2. In germline, CDR1 is PRHDT, CDR2 FYEKMQ (reference sequence). This CDR3 has 14 residues. The J segment lost 9 bases and the V segment lost 5 bases, leaving 4 bases of the junction unmatched. The CDR3 loop is CASSTGLAGIEQFF. In DNA, the CDR3 is TGTGCCAGCAGCACGGGACTAGCGGGGATTGAGCAGTTCTTC.

This chain uses TRBV5-1 with TRBJ2-2; TRBD1 matches 9 bases. The CDR3 is 16 residues long. Germline assignment: CDR1 SGHRS and CDR2 YFSETQ. Trimming took 3 bases from V and 5 from J; bases not matched to a gene: 8. CDR3 in amino acids: CASSSQGTGFTGELFF. Written as DNA, the CDR3 is TGCGCCAGCAGCTCACAGGGGACAGGGTTTACCGGGGAGCTGTTTTTT. The complete variable domain, with remaining parts taken from reference TRBV5-1 and TRBJ2-2, reads KAGVTQTPRYLIKTRGQQVTLSCSPISGHRSVSWYQQTPGQGLQFLFEYFSETQRNKGNFPGRFSGRQFSNSRSEMNVSTLELGDSALYLCASSSQGTGFTGELFFGEGSRLTVL.

The chain combines TRBV7-9 with TRBJ2-5, with 9 bases identical to TRBD1. The CDR3 has 16 amino acids. The V and J ends lost 1 base and 4 bases, in that order; junction bases with no gene match: 7. The germline V gene has CDR1 SEHNR and CDR2 FQNEAQ (reference sequence). DNA of the CDR3: TGTGCCAGCAGCTTAGACAGGGGGCGAGTTGGAGAGACCCAGTACTTC. Residues: CASSLDRGRVGETQYF.

This clone was seen repeatedly, ten times or more. The V call is TRBV15, the J call TRBJ1-5; 10 bases line up with TRBD1. The CDR3 has 16 residues. V trimming: 5 bases; J trimming: 6 bases; junction bases outside the gene matches: 10. The germline V gene encodes CDR1 LNHNV and CDR2 YYDKDF (reference sequence). This CDR3 reads CATSDDRGRILQPQHF. CDR3 DNA: TGTGCCACCAGCGACGACAGGGGGCGAATCCTTCAGCCCCAGCATTTT.

The J gene is TRBJ1-1, the V gene TRBV7-6, with TRBD1 identical over 8 bases. The CDR3 spans 15 residues. V gave up 0 bases and J gave up 10 bases; unmatched junction bases: 10. CDR1 and CDR2 (germline): SGHVS, FNYEAQ. CDR3 sequence reads: CASSLARTGGSRAFF. CDR3 nucleotide sequence: TGTGCCAGCAGCTTAGCTCGTACAGGGGGGAGTCGAGCTTTCTTT.

The genes are TRBV30 and TRBJ1-1; no clear D. Germline lookup yields CDR1 GTSNPN and CDR2 SVGIG (reference sequence). This CDR3 is 11 amino acids long. With 4 bases removed from V and 3 bases from J, the gap between germline ends came to 6 bases. The CDR3 is CAWNSYTEAFF. CDR3 nucleotide sequence: TGTGCCTGGAATAGCTACACTGAAGCTTTCTTT.

This clone has only a few counts. The chain carries TRBV9 and TRBJ2-2; 9 bases fit TRBD1. Losses at the gene ends were 4 bases for V and 1 base for J; bases not matched to a gene: 5. The CDR3 is 16 residues long. CDR1 SGDLS and CDR2 YYNGEE come from the germline V gene. CDR3 nucleotides: TGTGCCAGCAGCCCTTGGGGACAGGGGAACACCGGGGAGCTGTTTTTT. Protein sequence: CASSPWGQGNTGELFF.

V and J are TRBV30 and TRBJ1-4; D gene ambiguous. Trimming removed 8 bases from V and 3 bases from J, with 19 bases in between. This CDR3 contains 15 residues. Germline V gene data show CDR1 as GTSNPN and CDR2 as SVGIG (reference sequence). Here the CDR3 reads CAVGVGDPANEKLFF. Written as DNA, the CDR3 is TGTGCCGTTGGAGTTGGAGACCCCGCTAATGAAAAACTGTTTTTT.

This clone showed up just once. The gene calls are TRBV11-2 and TRBJ2-1; 9 bases fit TRBD1. Germline V gene data show CDR1 as SGHAT and CDR2 as FQNNGV. CDR3 length: 17 amino acids. J was trimmed by 5 bases and V by 6 bases; bases with no gene match: 14. CDR3 bases: TGTGCCAGCAGATCTATTCCCGGGACAGGGATTAACAATGAGCAGTTCTTC. Protein: CASRSIPGTGINNEQFF. Based on the CDR3 plus reference TRBV11-2 and TRBJ2-1, the full variable domain is EAGVAQSPRYKIIEKRQSVAFWCNPISGHATLYWYQQILGQGPKLLIQFQNNGVVDDSQLPKDRFSAERLKGVDSTLKIQPAKLEDSAVYLCASRSIPGTGINNEQFFGPGTRLTVL.

V gene TRBV6-5 combines with J gene TRBJ1-1, with 10 bases lining up with TRBD1. This CDR3 has 13 residues. V shed 11 bases, J shed 4 bases, and the junction held 7 bases outside the gene matches. The germline gives CDR1 MNHEY, CDR2 SVGAGI. CDR3 bases: TGTGCCTCCCGTTGGGACAGGGGCACTGAAGCTTTCTTT. The encoded protein is CASRWDRGTEAFF.

The V and J genes are TRBV4-2 and TRBJ1-3, with TRBD1 identical over 8 bases. The V gene's germline CDR1 is LGHNA and CDR2 YNFKEQ. The ends lost 1 base at V and 1 base at J; junction bases unmatched: 3. This CDR3 is 16 amino acids long. This CDR3 reads CASSQGTGTSGNTIYF. DNA for the CDR3: TGTGCCAGCAGCCAAGGGACAGGGACGTCTGGAAACACCATATATTTT.

This clone was observed once. CDR3 bases: TGTGCCAGCACAGGGGGCAGGAATCAGCCCCAGCATTTT. It yields the protein CASTGGRNQPQHF. V and J are TRBV7-8 and TRBJ1-5, with 8 bases aligning to TRBD1. The V segment lost 7 bases and the J segment 4 bases; nucleotides outside the gene matches: 3. CDR3 length equals 13 residues. CDR1 and CDR2 (germline): SGHVS, FQNEAQ.

This clone was found a few times. The chain uses TRBV7-8 and TRBJ2-1; 11 bases line up with TRBD2. V trimming: 2 bases; J trimming: 2 bases; junction bases outside the gene matches: 5. Germline assignment: CDR1 SGHVS and CDR2 FQNEAQ. CDR3 length: 17 residues. CDR3 amino acids: CASSLLAGGSTYNEQFF. In DNA form, the CDR3 reads TGTGCCAGCAGCTTACTAGCGGGGGGCAGTACCTACAATGAGCAGTTCTTC.